The rows below give T cell receptor beta chains drawn from one sample of a study of CD8+CD57+ T cells in acquired aplastic anemia. TCRdb ran MiXCR on the reads and lists one entry per CDR3 protein. The data hold 180,000 or so distinct CDR3 sequences, with around half observed a single time. Sequences were obtained from sorted CD4+, CD8+, or CD8+CD57+ T cells (not recorded which) from PBMCs. The receptors originated from a human donor with aplastic anemia. Each CDR3 is given with its conserved first and last residue. D genes are given only for firm matches. Only part of the rows carry a size: once, few, many, or a class if the clone is expanded.

j_call clone_size d_call v_call cdr3_nt cdr3_aa
TRBJ2-2 many NA TRBV5-8 TGTGCCAGCAGCAGCGGGTCGATTACCGGGGAGCTGTTTTTT CASSSGSITGELFF
TRBJ2-7 few NA TRBV29-1 TGCAGCGTTGAAGAGGAGGGGGGGAGAGAGCAGTACTTC CSVEEEGGREQYF
TRBJ2-7 many NA TRBV16 TGTGCCAGCAGCCAATCGGGGCGGTACGAGCAGTACTTC CASSQSGRYEQYF
TRBJ1-1 NA TRBD1 TRBV18 TGTGCCAGCTCAACACAGGGGGGGGGCAACACTGAAGCTTTCTTC CASSTQGGGNTEAFF
TRBJ1-2 many NA TRBV19 TGTGCCAGTAGTGCCCGGGGCAGACGGGGCTACACCTTC CASSARGRRGYTF
TRBJ1-4 few TRBD1 TRBV11-2 TGTGCCAGCAGCGGCCCGGGACAGGATAATGAAAAACTGTTTTTT CASSGPGQDNEKLFF
TRBJ1-5 few NA TRBV10-3 TGTGCCATCAGTGCATCGCAGTTCTATAGCAATCAGCCCCAGCATTTT CAISASQFYSNQPQHF
TRBJ2-2 once NA TRBV19 TGTGCCAGTAGTGCCCTATCCCCCGCCGGGGAGCTGTTTTTT CASSALSPAGELFF
TRBJ2-1 NA NA TRBV30 TGTGCCTGGAGTGTACGTCTTTGGGCCGCTAAGAGCAATGAGCAGTTCTTC CAWSVRLWAAKSNEQFF
TRBJ2-7 NA TRBD1 TRBV20-1 TGCAGTGCCAAGGGACAGGGGGATTACGAGCAGTACTTC CSAKGQGDYEQYF
TRBJ2-7 NA NA TRBV19 TGTGCCAGTAGTGGGGCCAATAGGGGCAGGGACGAGCAGTACTTC CASSGANRGRDEQYF
TRBJ2-1 NA TRBD2 TRBV10-3 TGTGCCATCACCCCCGGGACTAGCGGCTTCACTCTCAATGAGCAGTTCTTC CAITPGTSGFTLNEQFF
TRBJ2-7 NA NA TRBV15 TGTGCCACCAGCAGAGGGGGCAGGGATACGGACGAGCAGTACTTC CATSRGGRDTDEQYF
TRBJ2-7 many TRBD1 TRBV20-1 TGCAGTGCTCGCCTTTTACAGGGGGGTGACTACGAGCAGTACTTC CSARLLQGGDYEQYF
TRBJ2-1 many NA TRBV11-3 TGTGCCAGCAGCTTAGGGGGCGGGATCAGGGATGAGCAGTTCTTC CASSLGGGIRDEQFF
TRBJ2-2 NA NA TRBV10-3 TGTGCCATCAGTGAGTCGACTCGCGTGGGCGGGGAGCTGTTTTTT CAISESTRVGGELFF
TRBJ2-7 many TRBD1 TRBV12-3/TRBV12-4 TGTGCCAGCACCCACAGGGGTAGTTCCTACGAGCAGTACTTC CASTHRGSSYEQYF
TRBJ2-1 many NA TRBV13 TGTGCCAGCAGCGTCCGGCCTCGGAATGAGCAGTTCTTC CASSVRPRNEQFF
TRBJ2-7 many NA TRBV7-8 TGTGCCAGCAGCCCCCTCAGGGCGGGCGAGCAGTACTTC CASSPLRAGEQYF
TRBJ2-1 many TRBD1 TRBV20-1 TGCAGTGTTCGAACAGGGGGACAGTACAATGAGCAGTTCTTC CSVRTGGQYNEQFF
TRBJ1-2 NA NA TRBV10-3 TGTGCCATCAGTGAGGGGCAGGGAGCTAACTATGGCTACACCTTC CAISEGQGANYGYTF
TRBJ2-5 NA TRBD2 TRBV7-2 TGTGCCAGCAACTTATCCCTAGCGGGGGGAGGTCAAGAGACCCAGTACTTC CASNLSLAGGGQETQYF
TRBJ2-5 many NA TRBV5-5 TGTGCCAGCAGCTTTGAGGGCAGGGAGACCCAGTACTTC CASSFEGRETQYF
TRBJ2-3 NA TRBD2 TRBV29-1 TGCAGCGTTGACCCGACTAGCACAGATACGCTGTATTTT CSVDPTSTDTLYF
TRBJ2-7 NA NA TRBV19 TGTGCCAGCAGCATGATGGGGGCCGCATACGAGCAGTACTTC CASSMMGAAYEQYF
TRBJ1-2 many TRBD1 TRBV29-1 TGCAGCTTGACAGGGAACGACTATGGCTACACCTTC CSLTGNDYGYTF
TRBJ2-2 few NA TRBV7-9 TGTGCCAGCAGCATTATCTCGGGGGACACCGGGGAGCTGTTTTTT CASSIISGDTGELFF
TRBJ1-2 NA NA TRBV4-1 TGCGCCAGCAGCCAAGCCGGACGGGGTAGCGGCTACACCTTC CASSQAGRGSGYTF
TRBJ1-1 many NA TRBV7-2 TGTGCCAGCAGCTTGCAGAACACTGAAGCTTTCTTT CASSLQNTEAFF
TRBJ1-6 few NA TRBV15 TGTGCCACCAGCAGGACCGGGCCATCACCCCTCCACTTT CATSRTGPSPLHF
TRBJ2-7 NA NA TRBV10-3 TGTGCCATCAGCGACACCTACGAGCAGTACTTC CAISDTYEQYF
TRBJ2-2 NA TRBD2 TRBV29-1 TGCAGCGTTGGGACTAGCAGGACCGGGGAGCTGTTTTTT CSVGTSRTGELFF
TRBJ2-3 NA NA TRBV24-1 TGTGCCACCAGTGATTCCCCCTCGCCGGGGAGGATGCAGTATTTT CATSDSPSPGRMQYF
TRBJ2-3 many TRBD1 TRBV20-1 TGCAGTGCTAGAACACCTAGGGACAGCGCAGATACGCAGTATTTT CSARTPRDSADTQYF
TRBJ1-5 NA TRBD1 TRBV20-1 TGCAGTGCTAGATCAGGGGGCGTCGGGGGGCCCCAGCATTTT CSARSGGVGGPQHF
TRBJ2-7 NA TRBD2 TRBV9 TGTGCCAGCAGCGCCGGGACTAGCGACGTTGGGTCCTACGAGCAGTACTTC CASSAGTSDVGSYEQYF
TRBJ2-2 many NA TRBV7-9 TGTGCCAGCAGCGACAGGAACACCGGGGAGCTGTTTTTT CASSDRNTGELFF
TRBJ1-2 NA TRBD1 TRBV11-1 TGTGCCAGCAGCTTAGGGACAGGGAAGAACTATGGCTACACCTTC CASSLGTGKNYGYTF
TRBJ1-2 NA TRBD1 TRBV28 TGTGCCAGCAGTTCAACAGGGGGACGGGCCGATGGCTACACCTTC CASSSTGGRADGYTF
TRBJ2-2 many NA TRBV20-1 TGCAGTGCCCTTGAGCGAGCCGGGGAGCTGTTTTTT CSALERAGELFF
TRBJ2-3 NA TRBD2 TRBV24-1 TGTGCCACCAGTGATTTATCGGCGGGGGGGCCGGTAGATACGCAGTATTTT CATSDLSAGGPVDTQYF
TRBJ2-1 many TRBD1 TRBV24-1 TGTGCCACCAGTGATTTGGCAGGGGGCCTCCAGGAGCAGTTCTTC CATSDLAGGLQEQFF
TRBJ1-2 few TRBD1 TRBV12-3/TRBV12-4 TGTGCCAGCAGCAAACCGGGACAGGGGGTTAGCGGTGGCTACACCTTC CASSKPGQGVSGGYTF
TRBJ2-2 few NA TRBV7-6 TGTGCCAGCAGCTTAGAGTACACCGGGGAGCTGTTTTTT CASSLEYTGELFF
TRBJ2-2 few NA TRBV7-9 TGTGCCAGCAGGTCATCTGGGGACACCGGGGAGCTGTTTTTT CASRSSGDTGELFF
TRBJ2-3 few NA TRBV7-2 TGTGCCAGCGGGACGTTTAGCACAGATACGCAGTATTTT CASGTFSTDTQYF
TRBJ2-1 many NA TRBV6-5 TGTGCCAGCAGTTACTCCTCCTACGGCAGTTACAATGAGCAGTTCTTC CASSYSSYGSYNEQFF
TRBJ1-6 many NA TRBV6-5 TGTGCCAGCAGGTCAGGGGACAATTCACCCCTCCACTTT CASRSGDNSPLHF
TRBJ1-6 few TRBD1 TRBV4-3 TGCGCCAGCAGCCAGCCGGGACAGGGTCTACCACCCCTCCACTTT CASSQPGQGLPPLHF
TRBJ1-2 many NA TRBV4-2 TGTGCCAGCAGCCAAGTGAGCAAACTATCGGTCCGCTACACCTTC CASSQVSKLSVRYTF
TRBJ1-1 NA NA TRBV15 TGTGCCACCTCGCTTGGGGCCGGAGTGAACACTGAAGCTTTCTTT CATSLGAGVNTEAFF